Below, 19 T cell receptor beta chains from the same sample are listed, as sequenced in a study of T cells in Graves' hyperthyroidism and ophthalmopathy. RNA transcripts served as the template for amplifying TCR beta CDR3 regions. First-round RT-PCR with HTBI primers amplified the TCR CDR3 region. From the multiplex PCR reads, TCRdb called clonotypes with MiXCR, one entry per CDR3 protein. Of approximately 420,000 distinct CDR3 sequences in the sample, roughly an eighth are singletons; the top ten hold 5% to 6%. Sample: blood. These receptors were collected from a woman younger than 30 with Graves' hyperthyroidism.

This clonotype has ten or more counts. The V call is TRBV28, the J call TRBJ2-7; 12 bases align to TRBD2. The germline CDR1 and CDR2 sequences are MDHEN and SYDVKM. The CDR3 is 17 residues long. V lost 8 bases, J lost 5 bases, and 16 bases stayed unmatched. CDR3 bases: TGTGCCAGCCTACCTCTCCCACTAGCGGGAGGATTTGACGAGCAGTACTTC. Its translation is CASLPLPLAGGFDEQYF.

This clonotype was seen many times. The CDR3 bases are TGTGCCACCAGTGATTCGGGGCAGGGTTCACTACGTGAAGCTTTCTTT. Its protein product is CATSDSGQGSLREAFF. The rearrangement uses TRBV24-1 and TRBJ1-1; tentatively, D is TRBD1 (5 bases). Germline-derived CDR1 and CDR2 are KGHDR and SFDVKD. The CDR3 covers 16 residues. V was pared by 2 bases and J by 7 bases, with 19 bases between.

This clonotype occurred many times. This sequence joins TRBV28 and TRBJ1-1, with 7 nucleotides matching TRBD1. The CDR3 runs to 14 residues. Trimming removed 3 bases from V and 4 bases from J; junction bases left unmatched: 5. Germline values: CDR1 MDHEN, CDR2 SYDVKM. The CDR3 loop reads CASSLGRGITEAFF. In nucleotides, the CDR3 is TGTGCCAGCAGTTTGGGCAGGGGGATCACTGAAGCTTTCTTT. Together with reference TRBV28 and TRBJ1-1, the CDR3 gives the full variable domain: DVKVTQSSRYLVKRTGEKVFLECVQDMDHENMFWYRQDPGLGLRLIYFSYDVKMKEKGDIPEGYSVSREKKERFSLILESASTNQTSMYLCASSLGRGITEAFFGQGTRLTVV.

This clonotype has only a few counts. The chain links TRBV30 to TRBJ1-4; D gene uncertain. V shed 3 bases and J shed 4 bases, with 9 bases lying between them. Per the germline V gene, CDR1 is GTSNPN and CDR2 is SVGIG (reference sequence). The CDR3 loop spans 13 amino acids. This chain's CDR3 is CAWSKDLNEKLFF. The CDR3 nucleotides are TGTGCCTGGAGCAAAGACCTTAATGAAAAACTGTTTTTT.

This clonotype showed up just a few times. This CDR3 fails to terminate in the conserved phenylalanine or tryptophan, so it likely reflects a read error. This sequence joins TRBV6-1 and TRBJ1-5, with 7 bases identical to TRBD1. V was clipped by 7 bases and J by 4 bases; unmatched bases: 7. The V gene's germline CDR1 is MNHNS and CDR2 SASEGT. This CDR3 is 14 amino acids long. CDR3 loop: CASKPGQFNQPQHL. Here the CDR3 DNA reads TGTGCCAGCAAGCCGGGACAGTTTAATCAGCCCCAGCATCTT.

The sample holds a few counts of this clonotype. V usage is TRBV10-3 and J usage is TRBJ2-1; 13 bases line up with TRBD2. The germline V gene has CDR1 ENHRY and CDR2 SYGVKD. V lost 4 bases and J lost 9; bases outside the gene matches: 9. The CDR3 length is 16 residues. CDR3 residues: CAISAGLAGEWREQFF. DNA for the CDR3: TGTGCCATCAGTGCCGGACTAGCGGGAGAATGGCGTGAGCAGTTCTTC.

This clonotype was observed at least ten times. The CDR3 nucleotides read TGTGCCAGCAAGCAGGGGGCCGGTAGCAATCAGCCCCAGCATTTT. This gives the protein CASKQGAGSNQPQHF. The chain employs TRBV27 and TRBJ1-5; 8 bases agree with TRBD1. In germline, CDR1 is MNHEY, CDR2 SMNVEV (reference sequence). V trimming: 7 bases; J trimming: 0 bases; junction bases outside the gene matches: 5. The CDR3 spans 15 residues.

The chain recombines TRBV19 with TRBJ2-7; 9 nucleotides align to TRBD2. The germline CDR1 and CDR2 sequences are LNHDA and SQIVND (reference sequence). The CDR3 covers 15 residues. Trimming at V came to 7 bases and at J to 2 bases, leaving 9 bases not matched to a gene. CDR3 DNA sequence: TGTGCCAGTACCCCCAGCCCTAGCGGGACCTACGAGCAGTACTTC. It specifies CASTPSPSGTYEQYF.

This clonotype was detected a few times. This chain connects TRBV19 to TRBJ2-1, with 15 bases matching TRBD2. V shed 3 bases and J 4 bases; nucleotides not matched to a gene: 4. CDR3 length: 17 amino acids. Germline V CDR1 and CDR2: LNHDA, SQIVND (reference sequence). CDR3 in DNA: TGTGCCAGTAGTATGGGGACTAGCGGGAGGTCTTACAATGAGCAGTTCTTC. Translation gives CASSMGTSGRSYNEQFF. The full variable domain, rest sourced from reference TRBV19 and TRBJ2-1, is DGGITQSPKYLFRKEGQNVTLSCEQNLNHDAMYWYRQDPGQGLRLIYYSQIVNDFQKGDIAEGYSVSREKKESFPLTVTSAQKNPTAFYLCASSMGTSGRSYNEQFFGPGTRLTVL.

Worth noting for this clonotype: One end of the junction is discordant with germline, which a read error may explain. The chain links TRBV11-2 to TRBJ2-1, with 8 bases that match TRBD2. The DNA end is more similar to TRBJ2-7, so the J call may be wrong. Germline CDR1 and CDR2: SGHAT and FQNNGV. The CDR3 runs 14 residues. This CDR3 is CANSFSSGYNEQYF. The DNA of the CDR3 is TGTGCCAACAGCTTTTCTAGCGGGTACAATGAGCAGTACTTC.

This clonotype was counted at least ten times. The V and J genes are TRBV27 and TRBJ2-1; a weak D match, TRBD1 (5 bases). Trimming removed 0 bases at V and 3 bases at J, with 9 bases between. The germline V gene has CDR1 MNHEY and CDR2 SMNVEV (reference sequence). The CDR3 runs 15 residues. The CDR3 region has the DNA TGTGCCAGCAGTTTATCGGCAGGGCGCTACAATGAGCAGTTCTTC. Translating it yields CASSLSAGRYNEQFF.

The sample holds many counts of this clonotype. The chain is built from TRBV5-6 and TRBJ1-5, with D perhaps TRBD1 (6 bases). The V gene lost 4 bases and the J gene lost 5 bases, with 10 bases spanning the gap. The CDR3 is 13 amino acids. In germline, CDR1 is SGHDT, CDR2 YYEEEE. CDR3 sequence (DNA): TGTGCCAGCAGCCGGACAGCTGATCAGCCCCAGCATTTT. Protein: CASSRTADQPQHF.

This clonotype was seen ten or more times. The chain recombines TRBV7-8 with TRBJ1-1; weak D call: TRBD1 (5 bases). Trimming removed 1 base from V and 4 bases from J, with 13 bases in between. Germline CDR1 and CDR2: SGHVS and FQNEAQ. The CDR3 is made up of 15 amino acids. CDR3 coding DNA: TGTGCCAGCAGCTTAGGCACGGGGCATCGCACTGAAGCTTTCTTT. Translated: CASSLGTGHRTEAFF.

In the case of this clonotype: A much larger clone lies one base from this, so it may be a read error. The V and J genes are TRBV28 and TRBJ1-1, with D perhaps matching TRBD1 (5 bases). Germline V gene sequence: CDR1 MDHEN, CDR2 SYDVKM. The CDR3 extends over 15 amino acids. The CDR3 sequence: CASSFPSGYDPEALF. The CDR3 region has the DNA TGTGCCAGCAGTTTCCCGTCAGGGTATGACCCTGAAGCTCTCTTT.

In its sample, this clonotype was seen a few times. The genes are TRBV7-9 and TRBJ1-2, with a tentative D call TRBD1 (6 bases). Germline V lookup: CDR1 SEHNR, CDR2 FQNEAQ (reference sequence). The CDR3 runs 15 residues. V shed 5 bases and J shed 4 bases, with 17 bases lying between them. The CDR3 is CASSAQGAGSYGYTF. The CDR3 DNA sequence: TGTGCCAGCAGCGCACAGGGAGCCGGGAGCTATGGCTACACCTTC.

The gene calls are TRBV29-1 and TRBJ1-1; D is undetermined. V was trimmed by 7 bases and J by 4 bases, leaving 19 bases between them. CDR1 is SQVTM and CDR2 is ANQGSEA in the germline V gene. CDR3 size: 14 residues. This chain's CDR3 is CSARNSLRGTEAFF. DNA of the CDR3: TGCAGCGCAAGAAACTCCCTCCGGGGCACTGAAGCTTTCTTT.

This clonotype came up many times. The gene calls are TRBV2 and TRBJ2-5, with no clear D. The V and J ends lost 1 base and 1 base respectively, with 7 bases between them. This CDR3 is 14 amino acids long. The germline CDR1 and CDR2 sequences are SNHLY and FYNNEI. CDR3 sequence reads: CASSEDYRQETQYF. For the CDR3, the DNA is TGTGCCAGCAGTGAAGACTACCGCCAAGAGACCCAGTACTTC.

As DNA, the CDR3 is TGTGCCACCAGCAGAGATTCAGTTGAAGCTTTCTTT. This gives the protein CATSRDSVEAFF. This chain joins TRBV15 and TRBJ1-1; D gene unclear. The length of the CDR3 is 12 residues. Germline V gene lookup returns CDR1 LNHNV and CDR2 YYDKDF (reference sequence). The V and J ends lost 0 bases and 7 bases respectively, with 6 bases between them. Supplemented by reference TRBV15 and TRBJ1-1, the full variable domain reads DAMVIQNPRYQVTQFGKPVTLSCSQTLNHNVMYWYQQKSSQAPKLLFHYYDKDFNNEADTPDNFQSRRPNTSFCFLDIRSPGLGDTAMYLCATSRDSVEAFFGQGTRLTVV.

This clonotype was seen ten or more times. The chain joins TRBV19 to TRBJ2-3; TRBD2 matches at 9 bases. CDR3 length equals 14 residues. The ends lost 5 bases at V and 4 bases at J; junction bases unmatched: 4. The germline V gene has CDR1 LNHDA and CDR2 SQIVND (reference sequence). The CDR3 sequence: CASSASGIADTQYF. DNA of the CDR3: TGTGCCAGTAGTGCTAGCGGGATCGCAGATACGCAGTATTTT.